The next 20 T cell receptor beta chains were all read from a single sample in a study of CD8 T cells in Susac syndrome. Reverse transcription of roughly 0.5 to 1 ug RNA was carried out with random hexamers. TCRdb reprocessed the immunoSEQ multiplex PCR reads via MiXCR and lists one record per CDR3 protein. The data hold about 430,000 distinct CDR3 sequences, with approximately 85% observed a single time. The sample was CD8+ T cells from PBMCs. All receptors derive from a human donor with multiple sclerosis.

The chain uses TRBV5-4 and TRBJ2-3, with D perhaps matching TRBD2 (5 bases). This CDR3 has 13 amino acids. With 4 bases removed from V and 8 bases from J, the gap between germline ends came to 14 bases. CDR1 is SGHNT and CDR2 is YYREEE in the germline V gene (reference sequence). The CDR3 coding sequence is TGTGCCAGCAGCGCTTTGGTAGAGGGTACGCAGTATTTT. Encoded protein: CASSALVEGTQYF.

V is TRBV5-4 and J is TRBJ2-1; D call uncertain. The CDR3 contains 12 residues. Trimming took 4 bases from V and 6 from J, leaving 8 bases between them. Germline CDR1 SGHNT, CDR2 YYREEE (reference sequence). CDR3 sequence (DNA): TGTGCCAGCAGCGAAGATGGCAATGAGCAGTTCTTC. Protein product: CASSEDGNEQFF. The variable domain in full, completed from reference TRBV5-4 and TRBJ2-1, reads ETGVTQSPTHLIKTRGQQVTLRCSSQSGHNTVSWYQQALGQGPQFIFQYYREEENGRGNFPPRFSGLQFPNYSSELNVNALELDDSALYLCASSEDGNEQFFGPGTRLTVL.

A remark on this clonotype: One end of the junction is discordant with germline, which a read error may explain. The V call is TRBV12-3 or TRBV12-4, the J call TRBJ2-1; TRBD2 aligns across 14 bases. This CDR3 spans 11 amino acids. CDR3 nucleotide sequence: TGTGCCAGCAGCCCGGGACTAGCGGGAGAGTTC. Its protein product is CASSPGLAGEF.

The chain is built from TRBV10-2 and TRBJ2-7; D ambiguous. Germline CDR1 WSHSY, CDR2 SAAADI. The CDR3 totals 13 residues. V lost 6 bases to trimming and J lost 3 bases, with 12 bases between them. CDR3 in DNA: TGCGCCAGCAGCGGGCCATCCGTCTACGAGCAGTACTTC. Its translation is CASSGPSVYEQYF.

The V call is TRBV5-8, the J call TRBJ1-5; D possibly corresponds to TRBD1 (5 bases). Trimming removed 0 bases from V and 3 bases from J, with 13 bases in between. CDR3 length: 16 residues. Looked up from germline, CDR1 is SGHTS and CDR2 is YDEGEE. The DNA of the CDR3 is TGTGCCAGCAGCTTGGGTAATACAGGACACAATCAGCCCCAGCATTTT. Translating it yields CASSLGNTGHNQPQHF.

This rearrangement joins TRBV12-3 or TRBV12-4 to TRBJ2-7, with no clear D. The CDR3 spans 14 residues. V was cut by 5 bases and J by 0 bases, with 11 bases left in between. This CDR3 reads CASSPFASSYEQYF. The CDR3 region has the DNA TGTGCCAGCAGTCCGTTCGCCAGCTCCTACGAGCAGTACTTC.

The chain is built from TRBV6-6 and TRBJ2-1; 7 bases fit TRBD2. CDR3 length: 12 residues. Germline V lookup: CDR1 MNHNY, CDR2 SVGAGI (reference sequence). Trimming took 10 bases from V and 10 from J; bases not matched to a gene: 10. The CDR3: CATWDPREEQFF. DNA of the CDR3: TGTGCCACTTGGGACCCGCGGGAGGAGCAGTTCTTC.

The gene calls are TRBV19 and TRBJ2-2; 10 nucleotides match TRBD2. This CDR3 has 14 residues. Germline assignment: CDR1 LNHDA and CDR2 SQIVND (reference sequence). Trimming took 9 bases from V and 1 from J; bases not matched to a gene: 2. The CDR3 bases are TGTGCCAGCGGACTAGCGGAGAACACCGGGGAGCTGTTTTTT. Its protein product is CASGLAENTGELFF.

This clonotype was observed a single time. CDR3 in amino acids: CSVGDFDNEQFF. DNA for the CDR3: TGCAGCGTTGGGGACTTTGACAATGAGCAGTTCTTC. This rearrangement joins TRBV29-1 to TRBJ2-1; a possible D gene is TRBD2 (6 bases). This CDR3 comprises 12 residues. Trimming removed 4 bases from V and 5 bases from J, with 9 bases in between. Per the germline V gene, CDR1 is SQVTM and CDR2 is ANQGSEA.

This clonotype has just one count. CDR3 sequence reads: CARRGPLYEQYF. The DNA of the CDR3 is TGCGCCAGAAGGGGGCCCCTCTACGAGCAGTACTTC. The rearrangement joins TRBV23-1 to TRBJ2-7; 7 nucleotides line up with TRBD1. TRBV23-1 is placed among ORFs of uncertain function. Trimming took 9 bases from V and 3 from J; bases not matched to a gene: 5. The CDR3 extends over 12 amino acids.

The chain has TRBV30 and TRBJ1-1; TRBD1 is a possible D gene (5 bases). V was cut by 1 base and J by 4 bases, with 10 bases left in between. The CDR3 totals 13 residues. CDR1 is GTSNPN and CDR2 is SVGIG in the germline V gene (reference sequence). This CDR3 reads CAWSEGIGTEAFF. The CDR3 coding sequence is TGTGCCTGGAGTGAGGGGATTGGCACTGAAGCTTTCTTT.

The rearrangement uses TRBV24-1 and TRBJ2-2; 8 bases fit TRBD1. The germline gives CDR1 KGHDR, CDR2 SFDVKD. Trimming cost V 2 bases and J 3 bases; bases outside gene matches: 4. The CDR3 has 16 residues. The CDR3 DNA is TGTGCCACCAGTGATTCTGAGACAGGGGACACCGGGGAGCTGTTTTTT. It is translated as CATSDSETGDTGELFF.

J is TRBJ1-3 and V is TRBV6-6; D gene uncertain. Germline V gene data show CDR1 as MNHNY and CDR2 as SVGAGI (reference sequence). With 5 bases removed from V and 0 bases from J, the gap between germline ends came to 11 bases. This CDR3 is 15 amino acids long. The CDR3 coding sequence is TGTGCCAGCAGTGAGGCACCGAGCTCTGGAAACACCATATATTTT. It specifies CASSEAPSSGNTIYF.

V usage is TRBV27 and J usage is TRBJ2-1; 7 bases line up with TRBD2. With V trimmed by 3 bases and J by 2 bases, 4 bases remained unmatched. CDR3 size: 15 residues. Germline V CDR1 and CDR2: MNHEY, SMNVEV (reference sequence). Here the CDR3 reads CASSLGGLTYNEQFF. The CDR3 DNA reads TGTGCCAGCAGTTTGGGAGGGCTAACCTACAATGAGCAGTTCTTC.

This chain connects TRBV12-3 or TRBV12-4 to TRBJ2-3; D possibly corresponds to TRBD1 (5 bases). This CDR3 has 18 amino acids. V was shortened by 5 bases and J by 0 bases, with 21 bases between the two germline ends. This CDR3 is CASSKTQTDKASTDTQYF. The DNA for the CDR3 is TGTGCCAGCAGTAAAACTCAGACAGACAAAGCTAGCACAGATACGCAGTATTTT.

The chain links TRBV14 to TRBJ2-5, with 8 bases matching TRBD2. The V gene's germline CDR1 is SGHDN and CDR2 FVKESK. Trimming removed 0 bases from V and 5 bases from J; junction bases left unmatched: 8. The CDR3 spans 16 residues. The CDR3 DNA is TGTGCCAGCAGCCAAGATAGTAGCGGGGCGCGGGAGACCCAGTACTTC. This codes for CASSQDSSGARETQYF.

The genes are TRBV5-4 and TRBJ2-1, with 9 bases matching TRBD2. Looked up from germline, CDR1 is SGHNT and CDR2 is YYREEE (reference sequence). After removal of 4 bases from V and 8 bases from J, the junction contained 13 bases not matched to a gene. The length of the CDR3 is 16 residues. The CDR3 region has the DNA TGTGCCAGCAGCCCCTTCGCGGGGGGGATTCGGGATGAGCAGTTCTTC. It yields the protein CASSPFAGGIRDEQFF.

In this sample, this clonotype turned up once. The chain recombines TRBV7-9 with TRBJ1-1, with D maybe TRBD1 (5 bases). Trimming stripped 7 bases from V and 0 bases from J, with 15 bases between. Germline CDR1 and CDR2: SEHNR and FQNEAQ (reference sequence). CDR3 size: 15 residues. CDR3: CASTPGGHLNTEAFF. The CDR3 coding sequence is TGTGCCAGCACCCCGGGAGGACACCTGAACACTGAAGCTTTCTTT.

This clonotype was counted a few times. This chain uses TRBV27 with TRBJ2-7; 9 bases map to TRBD2. The germline gives CDR1 MNHEY, CDR2 SMNVEV (reference sequence). After removal of 5 bases from V and 1 base from J, the junction contained 3 bases not matched to a gene. This CDR3 spans 14 amino acids. CDR3 region: CASSEAGGSYEQYF. The CDR3 DNA is TGTGCCAGCAGTGAAGCGGGAGGATCCTACGAGCAGTACTTC.

The V and J genes are TRBV25-1 and TRBJ2-3; D gene unclear. Trimming pared 2 bases from V and 0 bases from J, leaving 9 bases between. The germline gives CDR1 MGHDK, CDR2 SYGVNS. This CDR3 is built from 15 residues. CDR3 sequence (DNA): TGTGCCAGCAGTGAAGATCCGGCTAGCACAGATACGCAGTATTTT. Its protein is CASSEDPASTDTQYF. Full variable domain (outside the CDR3, taken from reference TRBV25-1 and TRBJ2-3): EADIYQTPRYLVIGTGKKITLECSQTMGHDKMYWYQQDPGMELHLIHYSYGVNSTEKGDLSSESTVSRIRTEHFPLTLESARPSHTSQYLCASSEDPASTDTQYFGPGTRLTVL.